The 14 T cell receptor beta chains given below trace back to one sample, sequenced in a study of blood T cell repertoires in COVID-19. TCRdb's table, derived via immunoSEQ multiplex PCR, lists solely in-frame clones and lacks some. The repertoire holds roughly 86,000 clones, with roughly 91% as singletons. The specimen was peripheral blood. All receptors come from a woman between 50 and 59 years old in a cohort sampled during active COVID-19.

The chain uses TRBV5-1 and TRBJ1-1; a possible D gene is TRBD1 (5 bases). The length of the CDR3 is 14 residues. Looked up from germline, CDR1 is SGHRS and CDR2 is YFSETQ. V was clipped by 7 bases and J by 1 base, with 14 bases between them. The CDR3 DNA follows: TGCGCCAGCGGGAGGGACGGGGGGAACACTGAAGCTTTCTTT. Protein product: CASGRDGGNTEAFF.

The chain combines TRBV5-4 with TRBJ2-7, with a tentative D call TRBD2 (5 bases). This CDR3 has 14 amino acids. The V and J ends lost 0 bases and 4 bases respectively, with 11 bases between them. Germline V gene data show CDR1 as SGHNT and CDR2 as YYREEE (reference sequence). CDR3 sequence: CASSLGWTSYEQYF. As DNA, the CDR3 is TGTGCCAGCAGCTTGGGCTGGACTTCATACGAGCAGTACTTC.

The chain employs TRBV27 and TRBJ1-2, with a possible D match to TRBD1 (5 bases). The length of the CDR3 is 12 residues. The V gene's germline CDR1 is MNHEY and CDR2 SMNVEV (reference sequence). V was trimmed by 5 bases and J by 7 bases, leaving 11 bases between them. This chain's CDR3 is CASSPQGGGYTF. The DNA of the CDR3 is TGTGCCAGCAGTCCCCAGGGCGGTGGCTACACCTTC.

This clone showed up just once. This chain links TRBV30 with TRBJ1-2; perhaps TRBD1 as D (5 bases). V was shortened by 3 bases and J by 2 bases, with 13 bases between the two germline ends. Germline CDR1 is GTSNPN and CDR2 is SVGIG (reference sequence). The CDR3 loop spans 14 amino acids. The CDR3 reads CAWRTPDSNYGYTF. CDR3 coding DNA: TGTGCCTGGAGAACCCCAGACAGCAACTATGGCTACACCTTC.

The gene calls are TRBV6-5 and TRBJ1-2, with 8 bases identical to TRBD1. Germline CDR1 reads MNHEY; CDR2 reads SVGAGI. This CDR3 is 13 amino acids long. Unmatched junction bases numbered 8, after V lost 6 bases and J lost 8 bases. The CDR3 nucleotides are TGTGCCAGCAGGCCCCTCACAGGGGGGGGCTACACCTTC. This translates into CASRPLTGGGYTF.

The V gene is TRBV28, the J gene TRBJ2-4; no reliable D call. From germline, CDR1 is MDHEN and CDR2 SYDVKM. This CDR3 comprises 14 residues. The ends were cut back, 6 bases at V and 2 bases at J, with 11 bases in the middle. The CDR3 DNA follows: TGTGCCAGCAGACCCGTATCTACCAAAAACATTCAGTACTTC. This codes for CASRPVSTKNIQYF.

This chain joins TRBV3-1 (or the pseudogene TRBV3-2) and TRBJ2-7, with a possible D match to TRBD2 (5 bases). V lost 2 bases to trimming and J lost 5 bases, with 13 bases between them. The CDR3 contains 14 residues. Germline assignment: CDR1 LGHDT and CDR2 YNNKEL (reference sequence). CDR3 amino acids: CASSQRIPGDEQYF. Written as DNA, the CDR3 is TGTGCCAGCAGCCAACGGATCCCCGGGGACGAGCAGTACTTC.

J is TRBJ1-1 and V is TRBV3-1 (or the pseudogene TRBV3-2); a weak D match, TRBD1 (6 bases). Germline V gene data show CDR1 as LGHDT and CDR2 as YNNKEL (reference sequence). The V and J ends lost 2 bases and 2 bases respectively, with 9 bases between them. The CDR3 has 14 amino acids. This CDR3 reads CASSQSGGNTEAFF. The DNA of the CDR3 is TGTGCCAGCAGCCAATCGGGGGGCAACACTGAAGCTTTCTTT.

The rearrangement uses TRBV11-3 and TRBJ2-3; TRBD2 is a possible D gene (5 bases). Between the trimmed V and J ends, which lost 5 bases and 5 bases, there was a span of 20 bases. There are 16 residues in the CDR3. Germline lookup yields CDR1 SGHNT and CDR2 YENEEA. CDR3 loop: CASSPGTMRAGDTQYF. CDR3 in DNA: TGTGCCAGCAGCCCCGGTACCATGCGGGCAGGAGATACGCAGTATTTT.

The rearrangement links TRBV5-1 to TRBJ2-3; 8 nucleotides agree with TRBD2. The CDR3 totals 17 residues. Germline CDR1 and CDR2: SGHRS and YFSETQ. The ends lost 4 bases at V and 5 bases at J; junction bases unmatched: 15. Here the CDR3 reads CASSPGRVAGTKDTQYF. In nucleotides, the CDR3 is TGCGCCAGCAGCCCAGGCCGGGTAGCGGGGACCAAAGATACGCAGTATTTT.

The rearrangement links TRBV18 to TRBJ1-1, with 9 bases matching TRBD1. This CDR3 spans 15 amino acids. With 6 bases clipped from V and 3 bases from J, the junction kept 8 bases outside the gene matches. Germline CDR1 is KGHSH and CDR2 is LQKENI. The CDR3 sequence is CASSRDRGRYTEAFF. The CDR3 nucleotides read TGTGCCAGCTCTCGTGACAGGGGGAGGTACACTGAAGCTTTCTTT. The variable domain in full, with the rest retrieved from reference TRBV18 and TRBJ1-1, is NAGVMQNPRHLVRRRGQEARLRCSPMKGHSHVYWYRQLPEEGLKFMVYLQKENIIDESGMPKERFSAEFPKEGPSILRIQQVVRGDSAAYFCASSRDRGRYTEAFFGQGTRLTVV.

This clone was detected once. The CDR3 DNA follows: TGTGCCAGCACCTTTGGACAGAACACCGGGGAGCTGTTTTTT. Its protein product is CASTFGQNTGELFF. The V call is TRBV28, the J call TRBJ2-2; D possibly corresponds to TRBD1 (5 bases). The CDR3 contains 14 residues. The germline V and J ends were trimmed by 7 bases and 1 base, with 10 bases remaining between them. Germline V gene sequence: CDR1 MDHEN, CDR2 SYDVKM.

V usage is TRBV3-1 (or the pseudogene TRBV3-2) and J usage is TRBJ2-7; TRBD1 aligns across 7 bases. The V and J ends lost 3 bases and 3 bases, in that order; junction bases with no gene match: 2. The V gene's germline CDR1 is LGHDT and CDR2 YNNKEL (reference sequence). The CDR3 spans 13 residues. CDR3 protein: CASSQAGGYEQYF. Here the CDR3 DNA reads TGTGCCAGCAGCCAGGCAGGGGGCTACGAGCAGTACTTC.

This chain links TRBV10-1 with TRBJ2-5; D may be TRBD1 (6 bases). From germline, CDR1 is WNHNN and CDR2 SYGVQD (reference sequence). This CDR3 region has 15 residues. Trimming shortened V by 10 bases and J by 5 bases, and 23 bases separated the two germline ends. CDR3: CANPLLTGTRETQYF. The CDR3 bases are TGCGCCAACCCGCTGTTAACCGGGACACGGGAGACCCAGTACTTC.